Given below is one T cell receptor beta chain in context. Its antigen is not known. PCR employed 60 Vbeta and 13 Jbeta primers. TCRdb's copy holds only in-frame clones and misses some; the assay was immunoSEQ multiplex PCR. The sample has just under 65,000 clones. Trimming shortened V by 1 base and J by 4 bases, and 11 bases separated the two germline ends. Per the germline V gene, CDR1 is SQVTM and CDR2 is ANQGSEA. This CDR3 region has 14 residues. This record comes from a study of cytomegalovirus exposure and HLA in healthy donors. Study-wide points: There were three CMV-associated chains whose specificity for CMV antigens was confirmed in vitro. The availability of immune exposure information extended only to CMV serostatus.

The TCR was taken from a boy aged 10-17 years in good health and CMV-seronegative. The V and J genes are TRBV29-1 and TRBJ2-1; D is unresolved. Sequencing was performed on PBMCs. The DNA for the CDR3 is TGCAGCGTTGAAGTAAGTCGAGGTTACAATGAGCAGTTCTTC. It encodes CSVEVSRGYNEQFF.